A single sample is the source of the 4 T cell receptor beta chains below, sequenced in a study of cytomegalovirus exposure and HLA in healthy donors (dated by TCRdb to 2015 to 2018). Libraries were built with the immunoSEQ multiplex PCR assay. The multiplex PCR relied on a mix of 60 forward primers for TCR Vbeta segments and 13 reverse primers for TCR Jbeta segments. In its TCRdb copy, this immuneACCESS table keeps in-frame sequences only and misses some clones. Where compared with another copy, unresolved V genes explain less than half of these, and the others have no known cause. The sample contains about 160,000 clones, approximately 80% of them found a single time. The leading ten clones occupy around 6.5% of the sample. The source material was PBMCs. The receptors were sampled from a male donor in good health and CMV-seropositive.

The chain uses TRBV9 and TRBJ2-1; possible D gene TRBD1, 5 bases. V lost 4 bases, J lost 9 bases, and 8 bases lay in between. From germline, CDR1 is SGDLS and CDR2 YYNGEE. The CDR3 covers 11 residues. CDR3 loop: CASSRGSEQFF. The CDR3 DNA sequence: TGTGCCAGCAGCAGGGGAAGTGAGCAGTTCTTC.

The rearrangement links TRBV5-1 to TRBJ1-1; TRBD1 agrees at 10 bases. V trimming: 2 bases; J trimming: 0 bases; junction bases outside the gene matches: 10. The CDR3 totals 18 residues. CDR1 is SGHRS and CDR2 is YFSETQ in the germline V gene. The CDR3: CASSLVKGQGRMNTEAFF. As DNA, the CDR3 is TGCGCCAGCAGCTTAGTCAAGGGACAGGGGAGAATGAACACTGAAGCTTTCTTT.

V and J are TRBV28 and TRBJ2-3; D unclear. The germline gives CDR1 MDHEN, CDR2 SYDVKM. This CDR3 is 14 amino acids long. Trimming shortened V by 7 bases and J by 4 bases, and 15 bases separated the two germline ends. The CDR3, as DNA: TGTGCCAGCATCCCGACACTTACTCCAGATACGCAGTATTTT. Protein sequence: CASIPTLTPDTQYF. The variable domain in full, completed from reference TRBV28 and TRBJ2-3, reads DVKVTQSSRYLVKRTGEKVFLECVQDMDHENMFWYRQDPGLGLRLIYFSYDVKMKEKGDIPEGYSVSREKKERFSLILESASTNQTSMYLCASIPTLTPDTQYFGPGTRLTVL.

V usage is TRBV7-8 and J usage is TRBJ2-7, with D possibly matching TRBD2 (5 bases). V lost 5 bases and J lost 7, with 27 bases in between. Germline V lookup: CDR1 SGHVS, CDR2 FQNEAQ. The length of the CDR3 is 17 residues. CDR3 residues: CASSPRRLGRGFVEQYF. As DNA, the CDR3 is TGTGCCAGCAGCCCCCGTCGTTTAGGGAGAGGGTTCGTGGAGCAGTACTTC.